Only a few counts were recorded for the clone carrying this TCR beta chain. Its antigen is still unknown. Sequencing targeted expressed TCRB transcripts, as all isolated RNA had been reverse transcribed. Data came from immunoSEQ multiplex PCR; TCRdb stores just in-frame clones and leaves some out. The table has a few hundred thousand clones, over 9.5% seen once. These data originate in a study of beta chain features in type 1 diabetes. The study's findings and limits: Within each of all four CD4+ subsets, Type 1 diabetes patients had TCRB CDR3s that were moderately but significantly shorter.

Germline V gene sequence: CDR1 SGHAT, CDR2 FQNNGV. V lost 11 bases, J lost 5 bases, and 3 bases stayed unmatched. The CDR3 covers 13 residues. Specimen: naive CD4+ T cells from blood. The V gene is TRBV11-2, the J gene TRBJ2-3; TRBD2 aligns across 14 bases. This TCR came from a woman aged 18 to 35 with type 1 diabetes. The CDR3 DNA follows: TGTGCCGAGACTAGCGGGGGGGTAGATACGCAGTATTTT. Amino acids: CAETSGGVDTQYF.